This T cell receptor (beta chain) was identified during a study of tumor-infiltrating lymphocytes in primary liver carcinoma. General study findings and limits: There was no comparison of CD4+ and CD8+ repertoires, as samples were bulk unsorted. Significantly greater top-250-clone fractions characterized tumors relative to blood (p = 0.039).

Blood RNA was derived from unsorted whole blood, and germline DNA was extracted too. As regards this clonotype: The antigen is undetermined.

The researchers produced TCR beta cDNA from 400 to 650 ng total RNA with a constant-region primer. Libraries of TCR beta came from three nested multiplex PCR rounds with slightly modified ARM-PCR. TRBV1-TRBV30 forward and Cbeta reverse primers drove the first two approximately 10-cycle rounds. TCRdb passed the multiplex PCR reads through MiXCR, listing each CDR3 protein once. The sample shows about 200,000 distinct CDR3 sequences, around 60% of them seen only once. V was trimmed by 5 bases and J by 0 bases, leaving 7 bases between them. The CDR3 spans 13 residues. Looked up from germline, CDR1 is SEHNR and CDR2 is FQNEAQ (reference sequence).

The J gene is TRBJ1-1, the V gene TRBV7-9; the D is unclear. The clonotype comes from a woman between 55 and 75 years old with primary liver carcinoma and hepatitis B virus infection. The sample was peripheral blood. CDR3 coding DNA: TGTGCCAGCAGCGAGCCCCTGAACACTGAAGCTTTCTTT. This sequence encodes CASSEPLNTEAFF.